A single sample gave rise to the 9 T cell receptor beta chains below, sequenced in a study of blood T cell repertoires in COVID-19. Here immunoSEQ multiplex PCR was the method, and the copy in TCRdb shows in-frame clones only, minus some. In the table there are some 16,000 clones, 85% to 90% of which are singletons. Sequencing used peripheral blood. All receptors derive from a human donor with active COVID-19. The donor label of this sample is uncertain.

The chain has TRBV18 and TRBJ1-1, with TRBD1 as a possible D gene (6 bases). From germline, CDR1 is KGHSH and CDR2 LQKENI. CDR3 size: 12 residues. V dropped 4 bases and J dropped 11 bases, with 14 bases sitting between them. Here the CDR3 DNA reads TGTGCCAGCTCACTTCCCAGGGGTGCGGCTTTCTTT. Translated, it gives CASSLPRGAAFF.

The genes are TRBV10-3 and TRBJ1-4; D unclear. The V end lost 11 bases, the J end lost 0 bases, and 16 bases lay between the germline ends. The V gene's germline CDR1 is ENHRY and CDR2 SYGVKD. This CDR3 has 15 amino acids. The chain's CDR3 is CASSSAATTNEKLFF. The CDR3 DNA reads TGTGCCTCCTCCTCCGCGGCGACAACTAATGAAAAACTGTTTTTT.

The chain couples TRBV18 to TRBJ2-7; 9 bases match TRBD1. The CDR3 consists of 15 residues. The ends lost 1 base at V and 5 bases at J; junction bases unmatched: 6. Germline CDR1 KGHSH, CDR2 LQKENI. DNA for the CDR3: TGTGCCAGCTCACCACTGAAGGGACAGGGTGACGAGCAGTACTTC. This encodes CASSPLKGQGDEQYF.

This clone was picked up one time. CDR3 DNA: TGTGCCAGTAGTACGTCAGGGGGTGTCACCGGGGAGCTGTTTTTT. Translating it yields CASSTSGGVTGELFF. This chain links TRBV19 with TRBJ2-2; 7 bases are a match to TRBD1. Germline CDR1 and CDR2: LNHDA and SQIVND (reference sequence). CDR3 length: 15 amino acids. V was pared by 4 bases and J by 4 bases, with 6 bases of the junction left unmatched.

The chain uses TRBV11-2 and TRBJ1-2; the match to TRBD1 covers 7 bases. Germline V lookup: CDR1 SGHAT, CDR2 FQNNGV. V shed 5 bases and J 4 bases; nucleotides not matched to a gene: 10. This CDR3 has 15 residues. CDR3 in DNA: TGTGCCAGCAGCGCCCGGACAGGAAGCCCCTATGGCTACACCTTC. Protein: CASSARTGSPYGYTF.

This chain connects TRBV11-1 to TRBJ2-7; 7 bases map to TRBD2. The V segment lost 5 bases and the J segment 4 bases; nucleotides outside the gene matches: 11. The germline gives CDR1 SGHAT, CDR2 FQDESV (reference sequence). The length of the CDR3 is 15 residues. In nucleotides, the CDR3 is TGTGCCAGCAGCCCGTCCGGGACTATAAGTTACGAGCAGTACTTC. Residues: CASSPSGTISYEQYF.

The chain combines TRBV11-2 with TRBJ2-7; 7 nucleotides align to TRBD2. CDR3 length equals 13 residues. With 5 bases clipped from V and 2 bases from J, the junction kept 3 bases outside the gene matches. CDR1 and CDR2 (germline): SGHAT, FQNNGV. The CDR3 loop reads CASSPAGAYEQYF. CDR3 nucleotides: TGTGCCAGCAGCCCTGCGGGGGCCTACGAGCAGTACTTC.

This chain joins TRBV24-1 and TRBJ2-1, with D maybe TRBD1 (6 bases). Trimming took off 1 base at V and 5 bases at J, with 8 bases between the two ends. This CDR3 has 14 amino acids. Germline V gives CDR1 KGHDR, CDR2 SFDVKD. Written as DNA, the CDR3 is TGTGCCACCAGTGATTTTTCAGGGGACAATGAGCAGTTCTTC. This translates into CATSDFSGDNEQFF.

The chain links TRBV6-2 or TRBV6-3 to TRBJ1-5, with D perhaps TRBD1 (6 bases). V shed 6 bases and J shed 9 bases, with 21 bases lying between them. Germline V gene lookup returns CDR1 MNHEY and CDR2 SVGEGT. The CDR3 spans 15 residues. The DNA of the CDR3 is TGTGCCAGCAGCCTTTTCGGACAGCTCCCTGGGCCCCAGCATTTT. Translation: CASSLFGQLPGPQHF.